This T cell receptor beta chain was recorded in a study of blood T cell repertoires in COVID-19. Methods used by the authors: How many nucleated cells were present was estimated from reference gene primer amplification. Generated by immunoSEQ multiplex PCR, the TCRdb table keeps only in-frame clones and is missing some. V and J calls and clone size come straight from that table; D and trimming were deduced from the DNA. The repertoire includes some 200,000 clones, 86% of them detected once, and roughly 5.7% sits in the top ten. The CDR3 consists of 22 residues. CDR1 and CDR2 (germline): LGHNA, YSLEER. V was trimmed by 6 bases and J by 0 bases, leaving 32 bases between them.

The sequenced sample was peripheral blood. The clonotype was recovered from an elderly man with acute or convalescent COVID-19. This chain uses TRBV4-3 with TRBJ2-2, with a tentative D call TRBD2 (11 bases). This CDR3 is CASSAGTGAFSSGRSNTGELFF. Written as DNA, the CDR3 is TGCGCCAGCAGTGCCGGGACAGGGGCCTTCTCTAGCGGGAGGTCGAACACCGGGGAGCTGTTTTTT.